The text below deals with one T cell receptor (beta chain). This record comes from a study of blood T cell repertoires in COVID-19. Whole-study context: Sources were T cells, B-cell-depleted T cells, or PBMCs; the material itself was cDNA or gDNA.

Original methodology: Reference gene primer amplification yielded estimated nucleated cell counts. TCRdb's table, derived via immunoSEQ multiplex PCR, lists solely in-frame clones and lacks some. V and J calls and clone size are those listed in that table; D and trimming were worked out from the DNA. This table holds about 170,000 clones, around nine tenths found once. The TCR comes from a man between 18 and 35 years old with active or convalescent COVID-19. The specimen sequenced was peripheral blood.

CDR3 sequence reads: CASSPGRAPEAFF. CDR3 DNA sequence: TGTGCCAGCAGCCCTGGGAGGGCGCCTGAAGCTTTCTTT. The V gene is TRBV11-2, the J gene TRBJ1-1; no reliable D call. This CDR3 region has 13 residues. Germline V gene lookup returns CDR1 SGHAT and CDR2 FQNNGV. Trimming left V 5 bases short and J 6 bases short, with 13 bases between.